This T cell receptor (beta chain) was retrieved from a study of blood T cell repertoires in COVID-19. Some clones are missing from TCRdb's copy, which holds only in-frame ones; the method was immunoSEQ multiplex PCR. The table lists a few hundred thousand clones, 80% to 90% of them singletons. This CDR3 has 17 residues. Trimming pared 0 bases from V and 1 base from J, leaving 14 bases between. Germline CDR1 SGHKS, CDR2 YYEKEE (reference sequence). Sample: PBMCs or T cells enriched from blood (not recorded which). This clonotype was sampled from a man aged 25-45 years who had recovered from COVID-19. The chain employs TRBV5-5 and TRBJ1-5; weak D call: TRBD1 (6 bases). The CDR3 spells CASSLVGAGFSNQPQHF. The CDR3 DNA reads as TGTGCCAGCAGCTTGGTGGGGGCAGGGTTCAGCAATCAGCCCCAGCATTTT.